Each of the 5 T cell receptor beta chains below was sequenced from the same sample in a study of cytomegalovirus exposure and HLA in healthy donors. Amplification used 60 Vbeta primers and 13 Jbeta primers. Sequencing was performed with immunoSEQ multiplex PCR; in TCRdb, only in-frame clones are kept and a portion is missing. The sample has 90,000 to 140,000 clones, approximately 80% seen once. Sequencing input: PBMCs. The receptors derive from a male donor in good health and CMV-seronegative.

This clone was picked up a small number of times. The chain has TRBV10-3 and TRBJ1-1, with D maybe TRBD1 (5 bases). Per germline, CDR1 ENHRY and CDR2 SYGVKD. The CDR3 has 15 residues. The germline V and J ends were trimmed by 0 bases and 1 base, with 9 bases remaining between them. The CDR3 DNA follows: TGTGCCATCAGTGAGTCGTTTCAGGGGAACACTGAAGCTTTCTTT. Its translation: CAISESFQGNTEAFF.

The gene calls are TRBV7-3 and TRBJ2-7; D perhaps matches TRBD2 (6 bases). V was pared by 5 bases and J by 6 bases, with 14 bases between. CDR1 is SGHTA, CDR2 FQGTGA, per germline. This CDR3 region has 13 residues. In DNA form, the CDR3 reads TGTGCCAGCAGCCCTACCCCGGGAGTCGAGCAGTACTTC. This encodes CASSPTPGVEQYF.

The chain combines TRBV6-5 with TRBJ2-3; no firm D call. The length of the CDR3 is 16 residues. Germline V gene sequence: CDR1 MNHEY, CDR2 SVGAGI. V dropped 0 bases and J dropped 0 bases, with 10 bases sitting between them. CDR3 nucleotide sequence: TGTGCCAGCAGTTACTCGGGCATTTCTAGCACAGATACGCAGTATTTT. Translated, it gives CASSYSGISSTDTQYF.

The V gene is TRBV18, the J gene TRBJ1-1, with TRBD1 matching over 8 bases. This CDR3 comprises 14 residues. CDR1 and CDR2 (germline): KGHSH, LQKENI. With 3 bases clipped from V and 8 bases from J, the junction kept 8 bases outside the gene matches. CDR3 region: CASSPGQDTIEAFF. Written as DNA, the CDR3 is TGTGCCAGCTCACCGGGACAGGACACCATCGAAGCTTTCTTT.

The chain carries TRBV10-2 and TRBJ2-2; D gene uncertain. V gave up 5 bases and J gave up 5 bases, with 9 bases separating them. Germline CDR1 reads WSHSY; CDR2 reads SAAADI. This CDR3 is built from 13 residues. The CDR3 coding sequence is TGCGCCAGCAGTCCACCGAGGACCGGGGAGCTGTTTTTT. This codes for CASSPPRTGELFF.